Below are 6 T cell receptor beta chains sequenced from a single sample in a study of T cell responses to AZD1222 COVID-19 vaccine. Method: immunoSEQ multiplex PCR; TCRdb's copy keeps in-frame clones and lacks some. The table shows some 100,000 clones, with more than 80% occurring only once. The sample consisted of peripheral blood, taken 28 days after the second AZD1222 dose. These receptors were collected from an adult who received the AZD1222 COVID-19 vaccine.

CDR3 sequence: CASSRDNMVTEAFF. The CDR3, as DNA: TGTGCCAGCAGTCGGGACAATATGGTCACTGAAGCTTTCTTT. The chain carries TRBV6-5 and TRBJ1-1; possibly TRBD1 for D (6 bases). V was cut by 5 bases and J by 4 bases, with 14 bases left in between. CDR1 MNHEY and CDR2 SVGAGI come from the germline V gene. The CDR3 consists of 14 residues.

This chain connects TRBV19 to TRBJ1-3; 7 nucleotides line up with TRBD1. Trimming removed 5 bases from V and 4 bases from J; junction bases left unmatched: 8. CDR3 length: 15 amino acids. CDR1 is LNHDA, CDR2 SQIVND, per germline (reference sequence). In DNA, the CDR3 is TGTGCCAGTAGTCGAATTGGACAGGAGGGAAACACCATATATTTT. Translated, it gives CASSRIGQEGNTIYF.

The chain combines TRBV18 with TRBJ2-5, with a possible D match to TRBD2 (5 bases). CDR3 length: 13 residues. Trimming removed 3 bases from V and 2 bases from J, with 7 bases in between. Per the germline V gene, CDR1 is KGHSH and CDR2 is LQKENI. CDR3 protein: CASSPDFQETQYF. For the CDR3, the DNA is TGTGCCAGCTCACCGGACTTTCAAGAGACCCAGTACTTC.

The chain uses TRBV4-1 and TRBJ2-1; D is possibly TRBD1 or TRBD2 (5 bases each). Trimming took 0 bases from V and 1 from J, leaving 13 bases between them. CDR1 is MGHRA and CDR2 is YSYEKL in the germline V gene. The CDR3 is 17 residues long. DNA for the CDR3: TGCGCCAGCAGCCAAGATGGTAAGGGGAGATCCTACAATGAGCAGTTCTTC. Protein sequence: CASSQDGKGRSYNEQFF.

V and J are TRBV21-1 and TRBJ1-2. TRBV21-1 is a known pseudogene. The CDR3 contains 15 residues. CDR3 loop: CARKPRRARGYGYTF. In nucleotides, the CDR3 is TGTGCCAGAAAGCCACGGAGGGCGCGGGGCTATGGCTACACCTTC.

CDR3 bases: TGCGCCAGCAGCCTGCTAAACTCCTACAATGAGCAGTTCTTC. It encodes CASSLLNSYNEQFF. J is TRBJ2-1 and V is TRBV5-1; D not certain. The CDR3 covers 14 residues. V gave up 4 bases and J gave up 0 bases, with 8 bases separating them. In germline, CDR1 is SGHRS, CDR2 YFSETQ.